What follows is one TCR beta chain and its context. Original analysis: For nucleated cells, counts were estimated from reference gene primer amplification. Libraries were prepared by immunoSEQ multiplex PCR; TCRdb keeps only in-frame clonotypes and omits some of them. V and J calls and clone size are as listed in that table; D and trimming were resolved from the DNA. The sample carries about 59,000 clones, roughly 70% recorded once. This sample stems from a study of blood T cell repertoires in COVID-19. Overall study: Acute-phase and convalescent COVID-19 samples originated in the United States, Italy and Spain. Sample material is recorded as cDNA or gDNA derived from T cells, B-cell-depleted T cells, or PBMCs.

V was trimmed by 3 bases and J by 2 bases, leaving 9 bases between them. Germline CDR1 reads SGHDT; CDR2 reads YYEEEE. This CDR3 spans 14 amino acids. The chain carries TRBV5-6 and TRBJ1-5; D gene uncertain. The sequence was collected from a woman between 50 and 59 years old with active or convalescent COVID-19. Sequencing input: peripheral blood. CDR3 in amino acids: CASSSYTGNQPQHF. DNA of the CDR3: TGTGCCAGCAGCTCTTATACGGGCAATCAGCCCCAGCATTTT.